A single sample gave rise to the 14 T cell receptor beta chains below, sequenced in a study of T cell responses to AZD1222 COVID-19 vaccine. Produced via immunoSEQ multiplex PCR; TCRdb's table is partial and in-frame only. The table lists 45,000 to 55,000 clones, about 81% of them singletons. The sequencing here drew on peripheral blood, taken on day 0 of AZD1222 vaccination. These receptors were taken from an adult in good health.

This chain joins TRBV5-4 and TRBJ1-1; 7 bases are shared with TRBD1. Per germline, CDR1 SGHNT and CDR2 YYREEE (reference sequence). Trimming cost V 1 base and J 8 bases; bases outside gene matches: 8. This CDR3 has 14 residues. The CDR3 loop is CASSLPGQLSEAFF. The DNA of the CDR3 is TGTGCCAGCAGCTTGCCGGGACAGCTATCAGAAGCTTTCTTT.

The rearrangement joins TRBV5-1 to TRBJ2-6; no definite D call. There are 15 residues in the CDR3. Germline CDR1 and CDR2: SGHRS and YFSETQ. V was cut by 0 bases and J by 1 base, with 5 bases left in between. CDR3 protein: CASSLGGSGANVLTF. The CDR3 bases are TGCGCCAGCAGCTTGGGTGGGTCTGGGGCCAACGTCCTGACTTTC.

This sequence joins TRBV30 and TRBJ2-5; D gene uncertain. V was clipped by 6 bases and J by 2 bases, with 4 bases between them. The V gene's germline CDR1 is GTSNPN and CDR2 SVGIG (reference sequence). The CDR3 sequence is 10 residues long. As DNA, the CDR3 is TGTGCCTGTCGACAAGAGACCCAGTACTTC. Protein product: CACRQETQYF.

A word on this clone: A read error may produce the germline difference seen at one junction end. The chain employs TRBV7-7 and TRBJ2-5; tentatively, D is TRBD1 or TRBD2 (5 bases each). The CDR3 has 17 residues. Germline V gene data show CDR1 as SSHAT and CDR2 as FNYEAQ (reference sequence). The CDR3 sequence: CASSLGDLGDPRPRSNF. CDR3 nucleotides: TGTGCTAGCAGCTTAGGGGATTTGGGGGACCCGCGACCCAGGAGTAACTTC.

V is TRBV19 and J is TRBJ1-2; D may be TRBD1 (6 bases). Germline-derived CDR1 and CDR2 are LNHDA and SQIVND (reference sequence). V dropped 9 bases and J dropped 2 bases, with 22 bases sitting between them. The CDR3 runs 16 residues. This CDR3 is CASGPGTTYLNYGYTF. The CDR3 DNA reads TGTGCCAGCGGGCCTGGGACAACCTATTTAAACTATGGCTACACCTTC.

The chain joins TRBV7-9 to TRBJ2-3; tentative D call: TRBD2 (6 bases). The CDR3 is 16 amino acids. V was cut by 5 bases and J by 1 base, with 16 bases left in between. Germline V gene lookup returns CDR1 SEHNR and CDR2 FQNEAQ (reference sequence). CDR3 coding DNA: TGTGCCAGCAGCCCGGACTACTCTTCGGGCACAGATACGCAGTATTTT. This gives the protein CASSPDYSSGTDTQYF.

The V and J genes are TRBV4-1 and TRBJ2-1; D is unresolved. V gave up 2 bases and J gave up 9 bases, with 17 bases separating them. The CDR3 totals 15 residues. CDR1 is MGHRA, CDR2 YSYEKL, per germline. This chain's CDR3 is CASSQLPRFGGEQFF. CDR3 nucleotide sequence: TGCGCCAGCAGCCAACTCCCTAGGTTTGGCGGTGAGCAGTTCTTC.

This chain's CDR3 is CAISESYGRGSPLHF. CDR3 DNA sequence: TGTGCCATCAGTGAGTCGTATGGTAGAGGGTCACCCCTCCACTTT. The chain is built from TRBV10-3 and TRBJ1-6; no reliable D call. Germline V gene data show CDR1 as ENHRY and CDR2 as SYGVKD. The CDR3 loop spans 15 amino acids. V lost 0 bases, J lost 10 bases, and 13 bases lay in between.

This rearrangement joins TRBV6-1 to TRBJ2-7, with TRBD2 identical over 13 bases. The V and J ends lost 2 bases and 0 bases, in that order; junction bases with no gene match: 1. The CDR3 sequence is 16 residues long. Germline V gene sequence: CDR1 MNHNS, CDR2 SASEGT. The CDR3 DNA sequence: TGTGCCAGCAGTGAACGGACTAGCGGGAGCTCCTACGAGCAGTACTTC. Amino acids: CASSERTSGSSYEQYF.

The chain links TRBV6-5 to TRBJ2-1, with a tentative D call TRBD1 (5 bases). V was pared by 1 base and J by 8 bases, with 15 bases between. Germline CDR1 is MNHEY and CDR2 is SVGAGI. The CDR3 runs to 15 residues. The CDR3 sequence is CASSYWMGPRDEQFF. The DNA of the CDR3 is TGTGCCAGCAGTTACTGGATGGGGCCCCGCGATGAGCAGTTCTTC.

V usage is TRBV6-1 and J usage is TRBJ2-3; possible D gene TRBD2, 6 bases. The CDR3 covers 15 residues. V was shortened by 0 bases and J by 0 bases, with 7 bases between the two germline ends. Germline V gene lookup returns CDR1 MNHNS and CDR2 SASEGT. CDR3 DNA: TGTGCCAGCAGTGAAGCCCGGGGGAGCACAGATACGCAGTATTTT. Encoded protein: CASSEARGSTDTQYF.

This chain joins TRBV5-1 and TRBJ2-2; 15 bases map to TRBD2. With 3 bases clipped from V and 2 bases from J, the junction kept 5 bases outside the gene matches. The CDR3 runs to 18 residues. CDR1 and CDR2 (germline): SGHRS, YFSETQ. The DNA for the CDR3 is TGCGCCAGCAGCTCGGGACTAGCGGGGGGCCGCAACACCGGGGAGCTGTTTTTT. Its translation is CASSSGLAGGRNTGELFF. The full variable domain, its missing parts supplied by reference TRBV5-1 and TRBJ2-2, is KAGVTQTPRYLIKTRGQQVTLSCSPISGHRSVSWYQQTPGQGLQFLFEYFSETQRNKGNFPGRFSGRQFSNSRSEMNVSTLELGDSALYLCASSSGLAGGRNTGELFFGEGSRLTVL.

The chain employs TRBV19 and TRBJ1-2; D remains unclear. The CDR3 contains 13 residues. CDR1 and CDR2 from the germline V gene are LNHDA and SQIVND (reference sequence). With 3 bases removed from V and 7 bases from J, the gap between germline ends came to 12 bases. CDR3 region: CASSIGTTSGYTF. The CDR3 bases are TGTGCCAGTAGTATTGGTACTACGAGTGGCTACACCTTC.

The CDR3 coding sequence is TGTGCCAGCTCAAGACAGGGACGAATGGATCAGCCCCAGCATTTT. Amino acid sequence: CASSRQGRMDQPQHF. The chain is built from TRBV18 and TRBJ1-5; 7 bases match TRBD1. The CDR3 extends over 15 amino acids. Per germline, CDR1 KGHSH and CDR2 LQKENI. V was clipped by 5 bases and J by 5 bases; unmatched bases: 9.